Listed here are 2 T cell receptor beta chains from one sample, sequenced in a study of identical twins. TCRdb reanalysed the 5' RACE reads using MiXCR and keeps one entry per CDR3 protein. The table shows about 490,000 distinct CDR3 sequences, with around 15% occurring only once. These same records also appear under a second study, on yellow fever vaccine responses in identical twins.

The specimen sequenced was CD4+ T cells sorted from blood. These receptors originate from a woman younger than 35 in good health.

This clonotype was seen more than once but under ten times. The CDR3 here is CASSLGVSGDAEAFF. The CDR3 nucleotides are TGTGCCAGCAGCTTAGGGGTCTCAGGGGACGCTGAAGCTTTCTTT. This chain connects TRBV7-9 to TRBJ1-1; a weak D match, TRBD1 (6 bases). The CDR3 is 15 amino acids. V lost 1 base and J lost 6, with 15 bases in between. CDR1 and CDR2 (germline): SEHNR, FQNEAQ (reference sequence).

CDR3 coding DNA: TGCAGTGCTAGGGGACTAGCGGGAATCTACTACAATGAGCAGTTCTTC. Translating gives CSARGLAGIYYNEQFF. This chain uses TRBV20-1 with TRBJ2-1; 13 positions match TRBD2. Trimming removed 3 bases from V and 3 bases from J; junction bases left unmatched: 5. The CDR3 is 16 residues long. Per the germline V gene, CDR1 is DFQATT and CDR2 is SNEGSKA (reference sequence).